This TCR beta chain derives from a study of blood T cell repertoires in COVID-19. Background on the study: The United States, Italy and Spain provided the acute and convalescent COVID-19 samples.

Deletions cut 4 bases from V and 3 bases from J, with 9 bases between. Germline V gene lookup returns CDR1 LNHDA and CDR2 SQIVND (reference sequence). The CDR3 has 14 amino acids. Adults between about 18 and 95 years of age took part from 24 US areas. No more than 2 weeks before study entry, exposed participants had met a case of COVID-19. Authors' data handling: The authors estimated nucleated cell counts from reference gene primer amplification. TCRdb keeps only in-frame clones here, not all; method: immunoSEQ multiplex PCR. V, J and clone size reflect that table, while D and trimming were determined from the DNA. The sample includes approximately 300,000 clones, approximately 90% of them seen just once.

This receptor was taken from a woman aged 30 to 39 who had been exposed to COVID-19. The source material was PBMCs or T cells enriched from blood (not recorded which). V usage is TRBV19 and J usage is TRBJ2-2; the D gene is possibly TRBD1 (6 bases). The CDR3 bases are TGTGCCAGTAGTACGGACAGCTACACCGGGGAGCTGTTTTTT. This translates into CASSTDSYTGELFF.